Following are 3 T cell receptor beta chains from one sample sequenced in a study of blood T cell repertoires in COVID-19. Repertoires were generated with immunoSEQ multiplex PCR, while TCRdb's copy carries only in-frame clones and drops some. The table lists roughly 330,000 clones, approximately 82% of them singletons. The sample comprised peripheral blood. These receptors all stem from a woman aged 45-65 years with acute or convalescent COVID-19.

The chain recombines TRBV11-3 with TRBJ2-7; D not certain. This CDR3 spans 13 amino acids. Trimming pared 1 base from V and 2 bases from J, leaving 6 bases between. Germline V gene data show CDR1 as SGHNT and CDR2 as YENEEA. DNA for the CDR3: TGTGCCAGCAGCTTAGGGCAGACCTACGAGCAGTACTTC. This translates into CASSLGQTYEQYF.

V is TRBV6-5 and J is TRBJ2-1; weak D call: TRBD2 (6 bases). V was clipped by 11 bases and J by 6 bases, with 11 bases between them. CDR1 is MNHEY, CDR2 SVGAGI, per germline. The CDR3 spans 11 residues. CDR3: CALTRGNEQFF. The CDR3 nucleotides read TGTGCCCTAACGCGGGGCAATGAGCAGTTCTTC.

This clone was found once. V gene TRBV19 combines with J gene TRBJ2-2, with D maybe TRBD1 (5 bases). The V gene's germline CDR1 is LNHDA and CDR2 SQIVND (reference sequence). V shed 3 bases and J shed 3 bases, with 23 bases lying between them. The CDR3 covers 19 residues. The CDR3 sequence is CASSIETARPYLYTGELFF. DNA of the CDR3: TGTGCCAGTAGTATTGAGACAGCCCGACCGTATCTTTACACCGGGGAGCTGTTTTTT. Based on the CDR3 plus reference TRBV19 and TRBJ2-2, the full variable domain is DGGITQSPKYLFRKEGQNVTLSCEQNLNHDAMYWYRQDPGQGLRLIYYSQIVNDFQKGDIAEGYSVSREKKESFPLTVTSAQKNPTAFYLCASSIETARPYLYTGELFFGEGSRLTVL.